These 14 T cell receptor beta chains share one sample of origin, sequenced in a study of T cell repertoires in cytomegalovirus infection. Antigens for these TCRs are unknown. Each CDR3 protein is one row after TCRdb ran MiXCR on the reads. Of under 120,000 distinct CDR3 sequences listed, about 40% were seen once; the top ten hold about two thirds. Sequences were derived from CD8+ T cells from cultured PBMCs, sampled from culture after CMV antigen stimulation. These receptors came from a human donor in good health (CMV status not recorded). Some clones in this sample may be carry-over from other donors' samples.

The CDR3 region has the DNA TGCGCCAGCACCCAATGGGAGGGTTGGCCTCCCACCACTTACACAGATACGCAGTATTTT. It codes for CASTQWEGWPPTTYTDTQYF. This chain connects TRBV5-1 to TRBJ2-3, with TRBD2 identical over 7 bases. Germline CDR1 is SGHRS and CDR2 is YFSETQ. The CDR3 consists of 20 residues. J was trimmed by 2 bases and V by 6 bases; bases with no gene match: 24.

This clonotype was counted at least ten times. The genes are TRBV6-5 and TRBJ2-3; the D gene is possibly TRBD2 (5 bases). Trimming removed 5 bases from V and 2 bases from J, with 11 bases in between. The germline CDR1 and CDR2 sequences are MNHEY and SVGAGI. The CDR3 has 14 residues. The CDR3 loop reads CASSIQDYTDTQYF. The CDR3 DNA reads as TGTGCCAGCAGTATCCAAGACTACACAGATACGCAGTATTTT.

This clonotype was recorded many times. The V gene is TRBV27, the J gene TRBJ2-1; 8 nucleotides agree with TRBD2. The CDR3 totals 15 residues. The ends lost 7 bases at V and 4 bases at J; junction bases unmatched: 9. Germline CDR1 MNHEY, CDR2 SMNVEV (reference sequence). Here the CDR3 reads CASTPDAGGYNEQFF. As DNA, the CDR3 is TGTGCCAGCACCCCTGACGCGGGGGGATACAATGAGCAGTTCTTC.

The J gene is TRBJ2-5, the V gene TRBV2; the D gene is possibly TRBD2 (6 bases). From germline, CDR1 is SNHLY and CDR2 FYNNEI. The CDR3 contains 16 residues. V lost 0 bases to trimming and J lost 5 bases, with 16 bases between them. CDR3 sequence reads: CASSEARGPTGETQYF. Here the CDR3 DNA reads TGTGCCAGCAGTGAAGCGCGGGGCCCAACCGGGGAGACCCAGTACTTC.

This clonotype showed up just a few times. The chain links TRBV11-1 to TRBJ2-2, with D unclear. This CDR3 is 13 amino acids long. V was pared by 2 bases and J by 5 bases, with 6 bases between. Germline CDR1 and CDR2: SGHAT and FQDESV (reference sequence). Written as DNA, the CDR3 is TGTGCCAGCAGCTTACTGTGGACCGGGGAGCTGTTTTTT. Translated: CASSLLWTGELFF.

The chain joins TRBV19 to TRBJ1-1, with a tentative D call TRBD1 (5 bases). Trimming stripped 5 bases from V and 1 base from J, with 20 bases between. This CDR3 spans 17 amino acids. The germline gives CDR1 LNHDA, CDR2 SQIVND (reference sequence). This CDR3 is CASSARADGRPNTEAFF. CDR3 in DNA: TGTGCCAGTAGTGCCAGGGCGGACGGGCGCCCGAACACTGAAGCTTTCTTT.

This clonotype appeared a few times. The gene calls are TRBV10-2 and TRBJ2-7, with a tentative D call TRBD1 (6 bases). CDR1 is WSHSY, CDR2 SAAADI, per germline. This CDR3 spans 13 amino acids. Trimming removed 6 bases from V and 4 bases from J, with 13 bases in between. The CDR3 DNA sequence: TGCGCCAGCAGGCTTCAGGGGCTTTACGAGCAGTACTTC. Translation gives CASRLQGLYEQYF.

This clonotype was seen only a few times. This chain uses TRBV28 with TRBJ2-4, with D possibly TRBD1 on 6 matching bases. CDR3 length equals 16 residues. V was pared by 3 bases and J by 5 bases, with 17 bases between. Germline assignment: CDR1 MDHEN and CDR2 SYDVKM. CDR3 coding DNA: TGTGCCAGCAGTTTGGCCCCACAGGGACGGGAAAACATTCAGTACTTC. It specifies CASSLAPQGRENIQYF.

Ten or more counts support this clonotype. This chain joins TRBV19 and TRBJ2-1, with no clear D. Germline V gene data show CDR1 as LNHDA and CDR2 as SQIVND (reference sequence). V was clipped by 6 bases and J by 0 bases, with 12 bases between them. This CDR3 is built from 15 residues. The DNA for the CDR3 is TGTGCCAGTAGCCTGATGTTGGGCTCCTACAATGAGCAGTTCTTC. Translated: CASSLMLGSYNEQFF.

The chain couples TRBV12-3 or TRBV12-4 to TRBJ2-6; D may be TRBD2 (6 bases). Trimming stripped 6 bases from V and 2 bases from J, with 11 bases between. The CDR3 has 15 residues. CDR3 protein: CASRISGAGANVLTF. The CDR3 nucleotides read TGTGCCAGCAGGATATCGGGGGCTGGGGCCAACGTCCTGACTTTC.

The gene calls are TRBV7-9 and TRBJ2-5; D might be TRBD2 (6 bases). The CDR3 has 14 residues. Germline V CDR1 and CDR2: SEHNR, FQNEAQ (reference sequence). The V gene lost 6 bases and the J gene lost 3 bases, with 14 bases spanning the gap. The CDR3 is CASRPGLGEETQYF. In DNA form, the CDR3 reads TGTGCCAGCAGGCCGGGACTCGGCGAAGAGACCCAGTACTTC.

V is TRBV7-6 and J is TRBJ2-1; TRBD2 matches at 15 bases. CDR1 SGHVS and CDR2 FNYEAQ come from the germline V gene. The CDR3 is made up of 19 amino acids. The ends lost 5 bases at V and 8 bases at J; junction bases unmatched: 16. The CDR3 DNA reads as TGTGCCAGCAGCCCGGGACTAGCGGGGGGCGCCTTCGTTTGGGATGAGCAGTTCTTC. Translating it yields CASSPGLAGGAFVWDEQFF.

The genes are TRBV6-6 and TRBJ1-5, with TRBD1 identical over 8 bases. The CDR3 totals 16 residues. J was trimmed by 0 bases and V by 6 bases; bases with no gene match: 7. Looked up from germline, CDR1 is MNHNY and CDR2 is SVGAGI (reference sequence). The CDR3 protein is CASRTGGRDSNQPQHF. The CDR3 DNA reads as TGTGCCAGCAGAACAGGGGGAAGGGATAGCAATCAGCCCCAGCATTTT.

The chain combines TRBV2 with TRBJ2-5; possible D gene TRBD1, 6 bases. Germline V gives CDR1 SNHLY, CDR2 FYNNEI. The V end lost 3 bases, the J end lost 5 bases, and 16 bases lay between the germline ends. The CDR3 runs to 15 residues. CDR3 sequence (DNA): TGTGCCAGCAGTGAGAGCCCCGGCCAGGGGGAGACCCAGTACTTC. It translates to CASSESPGQGETQYF.